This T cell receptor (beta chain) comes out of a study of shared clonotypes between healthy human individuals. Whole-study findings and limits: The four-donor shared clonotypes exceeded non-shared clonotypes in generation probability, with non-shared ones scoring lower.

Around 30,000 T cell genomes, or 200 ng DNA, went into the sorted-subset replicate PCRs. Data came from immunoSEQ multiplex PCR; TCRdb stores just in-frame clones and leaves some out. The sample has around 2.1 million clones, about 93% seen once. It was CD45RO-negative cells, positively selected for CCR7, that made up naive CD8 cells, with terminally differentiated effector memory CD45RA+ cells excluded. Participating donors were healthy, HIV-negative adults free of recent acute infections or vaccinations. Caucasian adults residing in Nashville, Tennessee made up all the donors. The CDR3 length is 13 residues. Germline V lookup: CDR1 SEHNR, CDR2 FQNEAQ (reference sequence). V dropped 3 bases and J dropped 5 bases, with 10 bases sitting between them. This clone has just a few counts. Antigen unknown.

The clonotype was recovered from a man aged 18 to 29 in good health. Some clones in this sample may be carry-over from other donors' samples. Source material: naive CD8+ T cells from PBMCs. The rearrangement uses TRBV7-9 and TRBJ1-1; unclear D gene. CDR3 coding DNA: TGTGCCAGCAGCTTTGGGGTACGGACTGAAGCTTTCTTT. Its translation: CASSFGVRTEAFF.